The present T cell receptor beta chain was sequenced within a study of cytomegalovirus exposure and HLA in healthy donors. Both 60 Vbeta primers and 13 Jbeta primers went into the PCR. Generated by immunoSEQ multiplex PCR, the TCRdb table keeps only in-frame clones and is missing some. This sample's table has roughly 46,000 clones. Findings of the study overall: Per a prior analysis, the majority of TCR beta V segments were productive roughly 90% or roughly 30% of the time. A later analysis by the authors found several of the most significant clusters apparently linked to common viral pathogens. Fewer N-insertions (relative to the roughly 700-donor mean) were reportedly seen in an Asian-associated ancestry cluster in a later analysis. A later analysis found most CMV-associated TCR beta chains apparently HLA-restricted.

CDR3 size: 15 residues. Germline lookup yields CDR1 SGHTA and CDR2 FQGNSA. The V end was cut by 4 bases, the J end by 8 bases, with 17 bases between. Comment on this clone: What it binds is not known.

Sequences were obtained from PBMCs. The chain carries TRBV7-2 and TRBJ1-4; D might be TRBD1 (5 bases). This clonotype was obtained from a woman in her 40s in good health and CMV-seronegative. CDR3 nucleotides: TGTGCCAGCAGCTCAATTGGGGCGGTGGGGGAAAAACTGTTTTTT. It specifies CASSSIGAVGEKLFF.